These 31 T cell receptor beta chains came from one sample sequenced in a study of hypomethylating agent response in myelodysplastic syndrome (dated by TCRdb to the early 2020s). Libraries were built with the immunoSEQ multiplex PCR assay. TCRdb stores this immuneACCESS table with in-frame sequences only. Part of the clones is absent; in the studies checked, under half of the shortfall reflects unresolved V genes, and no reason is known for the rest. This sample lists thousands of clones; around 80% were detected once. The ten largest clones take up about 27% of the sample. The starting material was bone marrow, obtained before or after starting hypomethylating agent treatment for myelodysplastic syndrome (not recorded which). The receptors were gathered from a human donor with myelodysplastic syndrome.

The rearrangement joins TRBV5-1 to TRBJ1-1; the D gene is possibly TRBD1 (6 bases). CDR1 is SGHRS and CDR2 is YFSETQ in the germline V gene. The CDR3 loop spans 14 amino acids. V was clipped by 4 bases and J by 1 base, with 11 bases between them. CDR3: CASSRGNPNTEAFF. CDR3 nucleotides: TGCGCCAGCAGCAGGGGGAACCCGAACACTGAAGCTTTCTTT.

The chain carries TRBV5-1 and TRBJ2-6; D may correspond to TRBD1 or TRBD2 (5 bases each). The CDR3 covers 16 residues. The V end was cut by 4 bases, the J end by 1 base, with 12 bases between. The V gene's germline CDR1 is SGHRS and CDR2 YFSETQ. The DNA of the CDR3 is TGCGCCAGCAGCCCGCTTGGGGGTTCTGGGGCCAACGTCCTGACTTTC. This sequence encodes CASSPLGGSGANVLTF.

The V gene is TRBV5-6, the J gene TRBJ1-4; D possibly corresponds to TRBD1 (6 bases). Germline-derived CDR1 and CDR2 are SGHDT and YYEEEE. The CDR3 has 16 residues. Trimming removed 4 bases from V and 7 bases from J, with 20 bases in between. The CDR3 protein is CASSAYPTGPIEKLFF. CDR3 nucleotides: TGTGCCAGCAGCGCCTATCCGACAGGCCCTATTGAAAAACTGTTTTTT. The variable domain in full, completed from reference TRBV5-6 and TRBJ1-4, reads DAGVTQSPTHLIKTRGQQVTLRCSPKSGHDTVSWYQQALGQGPQFIFQYYEEEERQRGNFPDRFSGHQFPNYSSELNVNALLLGDSALYLCASSAYPTGPIEKLFFGSGTQLSVL.

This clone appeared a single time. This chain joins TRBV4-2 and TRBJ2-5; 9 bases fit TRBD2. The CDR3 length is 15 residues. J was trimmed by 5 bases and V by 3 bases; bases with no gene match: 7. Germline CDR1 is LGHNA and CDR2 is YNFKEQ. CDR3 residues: CASSQGGRELETQYF. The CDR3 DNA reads TGTGCCAGCAGCCAGGGCGGGAGGGAACTGGAGACCCAGTACTTC.

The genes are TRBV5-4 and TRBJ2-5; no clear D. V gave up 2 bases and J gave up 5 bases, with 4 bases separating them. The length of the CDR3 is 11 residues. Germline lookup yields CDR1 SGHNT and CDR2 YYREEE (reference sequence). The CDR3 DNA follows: TGTGCCAGCAGCTTAGCGGAGACCCAGTACTTC. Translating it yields CASSLAETQYF.

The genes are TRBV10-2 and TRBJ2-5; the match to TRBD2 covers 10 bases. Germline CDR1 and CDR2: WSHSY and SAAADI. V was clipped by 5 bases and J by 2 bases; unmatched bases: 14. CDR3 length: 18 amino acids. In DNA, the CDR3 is TGCGCCAGCAGTCAACTAGCGGGAATTCTACTGGGGCAAGAGACCCAGTACTTC. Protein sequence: CASSQLAGILLGQETQYF.

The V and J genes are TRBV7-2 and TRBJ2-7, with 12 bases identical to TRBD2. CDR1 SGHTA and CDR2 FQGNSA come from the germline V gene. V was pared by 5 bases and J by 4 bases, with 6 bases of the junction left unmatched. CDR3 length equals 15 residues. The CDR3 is CASSLPSGRGYEQYF. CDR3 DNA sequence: TGTGCCAGCAGCCTCCCTAGCGGGAGGGGATACGAGCAGTACTTC.

CDR3 sequence reads: CATSRGGSYEQYF. The DNA of the CDR3 is TGTGCCACCAGCAGGGGGGGCTCCTACGAGCAGTACTTC. The chain employs TRBV15 and TRBJ2-7; tentative D call: TRBD2 (6 bases). The CDR3 contains 13 residues. V was pared by 3 bases and J by 0 bases, with 6 bases between. CDR1 is LNHNV and CDR2 is YYDKDF in the germline V gene (reference sequence).

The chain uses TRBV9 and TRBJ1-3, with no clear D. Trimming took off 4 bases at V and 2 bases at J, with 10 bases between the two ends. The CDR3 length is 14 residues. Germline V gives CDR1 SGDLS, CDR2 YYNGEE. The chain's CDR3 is CASSPPGTGNTIYF. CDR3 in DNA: TGTGCCAGCAGCCCCCCCGGCACTGGAAACACCATATATTTT.

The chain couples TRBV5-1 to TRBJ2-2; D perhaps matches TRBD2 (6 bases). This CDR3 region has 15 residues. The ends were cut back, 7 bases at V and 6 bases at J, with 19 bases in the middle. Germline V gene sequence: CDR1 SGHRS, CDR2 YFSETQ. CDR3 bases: TGCGCCAGCGGCAAATCATTCGGGGGTTCCGGGGAGCTGTTTTTT. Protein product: CASGKSFGGSGELFF.

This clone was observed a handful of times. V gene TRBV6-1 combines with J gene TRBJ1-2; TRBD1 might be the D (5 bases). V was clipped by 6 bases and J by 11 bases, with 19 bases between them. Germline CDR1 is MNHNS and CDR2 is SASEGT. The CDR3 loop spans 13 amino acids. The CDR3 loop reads CASSPLGPADYTF. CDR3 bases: TGTGCCAGCAGCCCCCTGGGGCCGGCCGATTACACCTTC.

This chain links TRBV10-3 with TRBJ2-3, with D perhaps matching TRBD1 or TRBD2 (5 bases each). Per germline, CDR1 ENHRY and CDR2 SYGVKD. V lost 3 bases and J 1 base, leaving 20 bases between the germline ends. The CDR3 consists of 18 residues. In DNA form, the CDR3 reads TGTGCCATCAGTGAAAGGGGCGGGCAGTCACTAGGCACAGATACGCAGTATTTT. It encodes CAISERGGQSLGTDTQYF.

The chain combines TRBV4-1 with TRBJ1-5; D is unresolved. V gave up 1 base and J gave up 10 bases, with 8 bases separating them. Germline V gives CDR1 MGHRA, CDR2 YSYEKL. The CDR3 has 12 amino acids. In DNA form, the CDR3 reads TGCGCCAGCAGCCAAGGGACGGATCCCCAGCATTTT. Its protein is CASSQGTDPQHF.

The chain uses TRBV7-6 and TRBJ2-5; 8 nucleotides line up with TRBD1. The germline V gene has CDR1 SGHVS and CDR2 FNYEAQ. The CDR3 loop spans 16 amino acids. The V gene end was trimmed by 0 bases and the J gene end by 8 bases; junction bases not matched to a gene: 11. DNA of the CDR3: TGTGCCAGCAGCTTAGCCGGGACAGGAGCTGGGGAAACCCAGTACTTC. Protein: CASSLAGTGAGETQYF.

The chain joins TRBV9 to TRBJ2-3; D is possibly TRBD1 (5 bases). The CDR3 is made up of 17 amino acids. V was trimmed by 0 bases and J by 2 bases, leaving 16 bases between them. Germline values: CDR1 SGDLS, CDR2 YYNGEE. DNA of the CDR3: TGTGCCAGCAGCGTAGATGGGGCACAATATATCACAGATACGCAGTATTTT. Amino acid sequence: CASSVDGAQYITDTQYF.

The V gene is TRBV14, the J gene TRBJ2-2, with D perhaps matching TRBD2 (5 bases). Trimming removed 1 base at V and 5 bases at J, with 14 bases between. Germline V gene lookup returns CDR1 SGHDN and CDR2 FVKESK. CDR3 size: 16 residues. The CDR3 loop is CASSQVLARGTGELFF. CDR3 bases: TGTGCCAGCAGCCAAGTGTTGGCCCGGGGAACCGGGGAGCTGTTTTTT.

The CDR3 DNA follows: TGTGCCAGCAGTGAATTCAGGGGCTGGGCCAACGTCCTGACTTTC. Translated, it gives CASSEFRGWANVLTF. The J gene is TRBJ2-6, the V gene TRBV25-1, with TRBD1 as a possible D gene (6 bases). The CDR3 has 15 amino acids. Germline CDR1 MGHDK, CDR2 SYGVNS. V lost 1 base to trimming and J lost 5 bases, with 9 bases between them.

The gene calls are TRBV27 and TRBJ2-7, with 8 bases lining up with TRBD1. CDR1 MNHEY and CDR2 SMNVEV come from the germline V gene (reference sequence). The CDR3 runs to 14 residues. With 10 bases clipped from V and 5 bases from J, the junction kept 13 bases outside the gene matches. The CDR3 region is CATMDRALQNEQYF. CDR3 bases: TGTGCCACCATGGACAGGGCTCTCCAAAACGAGCAGTACTTC.

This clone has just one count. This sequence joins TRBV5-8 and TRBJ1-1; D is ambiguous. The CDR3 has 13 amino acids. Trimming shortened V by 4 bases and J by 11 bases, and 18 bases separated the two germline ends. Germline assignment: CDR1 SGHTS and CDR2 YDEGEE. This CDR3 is CASSQDLRLQAFF. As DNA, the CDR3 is TGTGCCAGCAGCCAGGATCTTCGGTTGCAGGCTTTCTTT.

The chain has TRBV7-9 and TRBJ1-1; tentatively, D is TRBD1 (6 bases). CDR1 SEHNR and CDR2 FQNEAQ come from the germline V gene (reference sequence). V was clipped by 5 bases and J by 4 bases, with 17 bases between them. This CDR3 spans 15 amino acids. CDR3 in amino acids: CASSPRGGYGTEAFF. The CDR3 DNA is TGTGCCAGCAGCCCAAGGGGGGGCTATGGCACTGAAGCTTTCTTT.

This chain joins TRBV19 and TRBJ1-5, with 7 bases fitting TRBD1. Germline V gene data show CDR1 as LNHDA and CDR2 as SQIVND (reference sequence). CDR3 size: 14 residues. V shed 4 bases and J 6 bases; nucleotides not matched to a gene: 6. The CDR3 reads CASSRQGLAQPQHF. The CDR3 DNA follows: TGTGCCAGTAGTAGACAGGGTCTGGCTCAGCCCCAGCATTTT. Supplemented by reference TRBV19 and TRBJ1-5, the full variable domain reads DGGITQSPKYLFRKEGQNVTLSCEQNLNHDAMYWYRQDPGQGLRLIYYSQIVNDFQKGDIAEGYSVSREKKESFPLTVTSAQKNPTAFYLCASSRQGLAQPQHFGDGTRLSIL.

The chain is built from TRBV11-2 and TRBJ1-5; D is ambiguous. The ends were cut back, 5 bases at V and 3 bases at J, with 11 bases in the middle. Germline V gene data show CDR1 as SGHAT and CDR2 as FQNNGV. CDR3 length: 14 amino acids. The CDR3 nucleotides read TGTGCCAGCAGCGCCGGTAGGGTCAATCAGCCCCAGCATTTT. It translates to CASSAGRVNQPQHF.

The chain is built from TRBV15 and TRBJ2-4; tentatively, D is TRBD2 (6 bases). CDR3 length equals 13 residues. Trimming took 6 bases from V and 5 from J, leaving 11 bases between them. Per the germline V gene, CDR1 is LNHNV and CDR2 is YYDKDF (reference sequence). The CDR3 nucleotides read TGTGCCACCAGAACGGGACTCCAAAACATTCAGTACTTC. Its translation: CATRTGLQNIQYF.

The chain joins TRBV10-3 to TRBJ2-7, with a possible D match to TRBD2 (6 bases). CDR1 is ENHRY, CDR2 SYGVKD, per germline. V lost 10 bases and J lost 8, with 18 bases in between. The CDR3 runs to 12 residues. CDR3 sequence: CATRDREIKQYF. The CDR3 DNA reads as TGTGCCACACGGGACCGGGAGATCAAGCAGTACTTC.

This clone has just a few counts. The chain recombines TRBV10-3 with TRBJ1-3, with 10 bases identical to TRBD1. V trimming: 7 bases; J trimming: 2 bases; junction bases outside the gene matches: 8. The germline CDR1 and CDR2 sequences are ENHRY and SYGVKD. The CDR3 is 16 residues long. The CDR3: CAITLGTGVAGNTIYF. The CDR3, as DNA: TGTGCCATCACCCTGGGGACAGGGGTCGCTGGAAACACCATATATTTT.

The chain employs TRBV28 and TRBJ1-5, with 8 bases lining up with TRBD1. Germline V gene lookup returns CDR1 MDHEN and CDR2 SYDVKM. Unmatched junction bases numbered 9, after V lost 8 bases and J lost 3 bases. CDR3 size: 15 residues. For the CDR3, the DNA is TGTGCCAGCGATCGAGGACAGGGCCACAATCAGCCCCAGCATTTT. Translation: CASDRGQGHNQPQHF.

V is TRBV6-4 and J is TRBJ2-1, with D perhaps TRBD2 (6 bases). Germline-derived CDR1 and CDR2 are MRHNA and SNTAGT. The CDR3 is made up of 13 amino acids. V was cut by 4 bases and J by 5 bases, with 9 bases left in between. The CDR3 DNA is TGTGCCAGCAGTGTGACTAGTAACAATGAGCAGTTCTTC. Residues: CASSVTSNNEQFF.

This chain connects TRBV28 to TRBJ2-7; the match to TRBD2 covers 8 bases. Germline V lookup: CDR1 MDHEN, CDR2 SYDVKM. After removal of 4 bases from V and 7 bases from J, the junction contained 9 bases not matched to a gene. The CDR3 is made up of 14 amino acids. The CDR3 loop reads CASSSPGGTREQYF. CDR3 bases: TGTGCCAGCAGTTCACCGGGAGGGACTAGGGAGCAGTACTTC.

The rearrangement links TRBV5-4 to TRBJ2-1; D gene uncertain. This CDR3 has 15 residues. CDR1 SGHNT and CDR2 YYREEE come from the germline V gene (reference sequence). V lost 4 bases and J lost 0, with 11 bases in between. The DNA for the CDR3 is TGTGCCAGCAGCGTGACACCAGGCTCCTACAATGAGCAGTTCTTC. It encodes CASSVTPGSYNEQFF.

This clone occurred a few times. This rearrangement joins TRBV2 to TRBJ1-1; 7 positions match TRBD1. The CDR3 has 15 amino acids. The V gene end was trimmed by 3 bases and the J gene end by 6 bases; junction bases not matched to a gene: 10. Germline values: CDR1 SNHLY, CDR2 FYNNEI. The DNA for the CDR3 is TGTGCCAGCAGTGAGGAACCGGGGAGGGGGCCTGAAGCTTTCTTT. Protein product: CASSEEPGRGPEAFF.

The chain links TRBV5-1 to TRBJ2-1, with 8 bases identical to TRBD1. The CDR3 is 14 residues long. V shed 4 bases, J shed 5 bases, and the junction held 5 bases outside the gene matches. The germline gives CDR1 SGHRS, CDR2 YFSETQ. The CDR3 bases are TGCGCCAGCAGCACGGACAGGGTTAACAATGAGCAGTTCTTC. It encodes CASSTDRVNNEQFF.